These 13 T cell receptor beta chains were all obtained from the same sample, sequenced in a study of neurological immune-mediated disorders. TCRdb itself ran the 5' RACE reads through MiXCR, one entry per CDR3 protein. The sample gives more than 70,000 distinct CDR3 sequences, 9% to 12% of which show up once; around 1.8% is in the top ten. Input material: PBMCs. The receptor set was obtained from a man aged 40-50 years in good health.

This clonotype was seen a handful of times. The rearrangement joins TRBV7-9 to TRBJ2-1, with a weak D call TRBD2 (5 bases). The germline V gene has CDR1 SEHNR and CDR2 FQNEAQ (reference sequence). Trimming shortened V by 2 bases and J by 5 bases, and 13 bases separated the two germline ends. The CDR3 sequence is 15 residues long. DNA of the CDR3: TGTGCCAGCAGCTTACTGGCTAGCTGGCACAATGAGCAGTTCTTC. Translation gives CASSLLASWHNEQFF.

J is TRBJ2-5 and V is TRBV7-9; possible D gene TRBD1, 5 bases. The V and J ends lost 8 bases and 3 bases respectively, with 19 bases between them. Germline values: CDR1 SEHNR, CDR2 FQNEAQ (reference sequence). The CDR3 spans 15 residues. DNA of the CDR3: TGTGCCAGCCTACAACCCGACAGAGCCGAAGAGACCCAGTACTTC. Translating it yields CASLQPDRAEETQYF.

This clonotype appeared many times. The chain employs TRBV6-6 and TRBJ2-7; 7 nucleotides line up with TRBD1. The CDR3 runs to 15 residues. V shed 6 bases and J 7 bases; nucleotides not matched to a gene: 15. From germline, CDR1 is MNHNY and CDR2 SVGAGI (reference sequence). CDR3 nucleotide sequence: TGTGCCAGCAGGAAACTGACAGGGCCCCTGGAGGAGCAGTACTTC. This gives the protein CASRKLTGPLEEQYF.

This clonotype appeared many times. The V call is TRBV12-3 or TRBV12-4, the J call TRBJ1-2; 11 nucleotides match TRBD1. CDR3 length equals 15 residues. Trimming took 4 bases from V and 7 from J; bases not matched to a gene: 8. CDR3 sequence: CASSSLRDRGFGYTF. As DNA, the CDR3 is TGTGCCAGCAGTTCTCTTCGGGACAGGGGGTTTGGCTACACCTTC.

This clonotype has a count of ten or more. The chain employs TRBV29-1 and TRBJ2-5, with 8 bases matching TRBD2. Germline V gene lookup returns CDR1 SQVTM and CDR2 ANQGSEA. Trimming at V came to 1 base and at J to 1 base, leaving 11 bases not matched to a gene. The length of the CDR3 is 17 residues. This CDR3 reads CSVEGEGSGGRQETQYF. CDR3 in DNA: TGCAGCGTTGAAGGGGAGGGCAGCGGGGGACGCCAAGAGACCCAGTACTTC.

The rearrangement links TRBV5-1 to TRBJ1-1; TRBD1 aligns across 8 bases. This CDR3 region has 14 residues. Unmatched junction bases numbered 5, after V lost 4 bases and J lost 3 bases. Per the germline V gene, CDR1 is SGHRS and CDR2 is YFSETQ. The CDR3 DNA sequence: TGCGCCAGCAGCCTGACAGGGGCCGACACTGAAGCTTTCTTT. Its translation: CASSLTGADTEAFF.

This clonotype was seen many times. The CDR3 here is CASSLRLGLTQETQYF. DNA of the CDR3: TGTGCCAGCAGCCTACGATTGGGACTAACGCAAGAGACCCAGTACTTC. The V and J genes are TRBV3-1 and TRBJ2-5; 7 bases align to TRBD2. After removal of 4 bases from V and 2 bases from J, the junction contained 10 bases not matched to a gene. The CDR3 covers 16 residues. Germline loops: CDR1 LGHDT, CDR2 YNNKEL (reference sequence).

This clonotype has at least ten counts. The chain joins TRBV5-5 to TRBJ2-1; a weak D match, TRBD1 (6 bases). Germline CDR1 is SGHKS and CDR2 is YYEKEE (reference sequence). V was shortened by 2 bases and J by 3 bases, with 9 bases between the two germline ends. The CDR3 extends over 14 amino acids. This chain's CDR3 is CASSFRQDYNEQFF. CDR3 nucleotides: TGTGCCAGCAGCTTTCGACAGGACTACAATGAGCAGTTCTTC.

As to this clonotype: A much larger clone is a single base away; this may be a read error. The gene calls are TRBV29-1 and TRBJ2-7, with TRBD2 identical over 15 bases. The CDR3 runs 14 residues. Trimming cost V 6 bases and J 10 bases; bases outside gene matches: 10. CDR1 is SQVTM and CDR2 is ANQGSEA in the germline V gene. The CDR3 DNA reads TGCAGCGTCATGGGGGGACTAGCGGGAGGAGCTCAGTACTTC. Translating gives CSVMGGLAGGAQYF.

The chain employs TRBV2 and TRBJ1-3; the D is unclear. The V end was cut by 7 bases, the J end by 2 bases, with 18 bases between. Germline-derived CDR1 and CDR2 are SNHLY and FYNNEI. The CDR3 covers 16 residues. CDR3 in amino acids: CASNHLREAAGNTIYF. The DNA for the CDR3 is TGTGCCAGCAATCACTTAAGAGAGGCGGCTGGAAACACCATATATTTT. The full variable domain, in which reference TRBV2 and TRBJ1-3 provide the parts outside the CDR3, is EPEVTQTPSHQVTQMGQEVILRCVPISNHLYFYWYRQILGQKVEFLVSFYNNEISEKSEIFDDQFSVERPDGSNFTLKIRSTKLEDSAMYFCASNHLREAAGNTIYFGEGSWLTVV.

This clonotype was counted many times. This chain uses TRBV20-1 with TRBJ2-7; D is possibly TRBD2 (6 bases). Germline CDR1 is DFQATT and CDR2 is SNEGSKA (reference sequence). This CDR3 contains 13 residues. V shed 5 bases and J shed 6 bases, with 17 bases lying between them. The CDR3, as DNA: TGCAGTGCTGGCGCGGGGCGGTACGCCGAGCAGTACTTC. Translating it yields CSAGAGRYAEQYF.

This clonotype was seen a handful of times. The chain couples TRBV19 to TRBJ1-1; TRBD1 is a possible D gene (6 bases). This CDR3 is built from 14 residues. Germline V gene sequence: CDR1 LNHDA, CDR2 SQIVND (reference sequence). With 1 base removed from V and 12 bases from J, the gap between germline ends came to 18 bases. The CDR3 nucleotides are TGTGCCAGTAGTATAGTCCAGGGGACATCAAGGACTTTCTTT. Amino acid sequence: CASSIVQGTSRTFF.

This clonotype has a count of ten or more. The chain's CDR3 is CASTSSGVQETQYF. The CDR3 DNA follows: TGTGCCAGCACCTCGTCCGGGGTACAAGAGACCCAGTACTTC. The genes are TRBV28 and TRBJ2-5, with TRBD2 as a possible D gene (5 bases). This CDR3 has 14 amino acids. Germline CDR1 is MDHEN and CDR2 is SYDVKM. The V gene lost 7 bases and the J gene lost 2 bases, with 14 bases spanning the gap.